The present entry profiles one TCR beta chain with its context. This sample is part of a study of T cell clones after liver transplantation. Study at large: Samples came pre-transplant, pre-randomization before withdrawal, and post-randomization after withdrawal ended.

Germline CDR1 and CDR2: MNHNY and SVGAGI (reference sequence). The ends lost 5 bases at V and 3 bases at J; junction bases unmatched: 7. The CDR3 totals 16 residues. The table came from immunoSEQ multiplex PCR; TCRdb's copy has only in-frame clones and leaves some out. The profile shows over 45,000 clones, roughly 70% of them singletons. This chain uses TRBV6-6 with TRBJ2-6; 7 bases fit TRBD1. Sequenced material: CD4+ T cells from blood, taken less than 70 months after liver transplant. The origin of this receptor is a human patient who received a liver transplant. Some T cells may be transferred from the graft donor. CDR3 sequence reads: CASSAWTGDGANVLTF. The CDR3 region has the DNA TGTGCCAGCAGTGCCTGGACAGGAGATGGGGCCAACGTCCTGACTTTC.